The TCR beta chain under discussion was sequenced for a study of shared clonotypes between healthy human individuals. Whole-study context: Donors had three CD4 naive, three CD4 memory, two CD8 naive and one CD8 memory plate apiece. Study conclusions and caveats: Researchers sampled blood only, noting tissue repertoires likely differ.

Concerning this clone itself: Its antigen remains unknown.

The run depth of the assay was deep. Researchers divided each subset's genomic DNA evenly across several immunoSEQ plates. The method was immunoSEQ multiplex PCR; TCRdb's version includes in-frame clones alone and lacks a portion of them. Of around 370,000 clones listed, 96% are singletons. Unmatched junction bases numbered 7, after V lost 1 base and J lost 3 bases. Per germline, CDR1 MDHEN and CDR2 SYDVKM. This CDR3 spans 16 amino acids. The chain carries TRBV28 and TRBJ1-1; TRBD1 agrees at 8 bases. The source of this sequence is a man under 40 in good health. Sequencing used memory CD8+ T cells sorted from blood. Noted subset: CD45RO+ cells pooled with CCR7-negative TemRA cells. The CDR3 DNA is TGTGCCAGCAGTTTATTCCGGACAGGGAGGCACACTGAAGCTTTCTTT. Translating it yields CASSLFRTGRHTEAFF. Together with reference TRBV28 and TRBJ1-1, the CDR3 gives the full variable domain: DVKVTQSSRYLVKRTGEKVFLECVQDMDHENMFWYRQDPGLGLRLIYFSYDVKMKEKGDIPEGYSVSREKKERFSLILESASTNQTSMYLCASSLFRTGRHTEAFFGQGTRLTVV.